Reported below is one T cell receptor (beta chain). Antigen specificity is unknown. This record belongs to a study of T cells in Graves' hyperthyroidism and ophthalmopathy. Turning to the study itself: Any treatment followed the collection of peripheral blood at initial diagnosis. Overall study findings and caveats: Prediction of ophthalmopathy progression came a median around 6 months pre-onset. Ophthalmopathy was told apart from stable hyperthyroidism by a 13 V-J model.

The source material, RNA transcripts, was used to amplify TCR beta CDR3 regions. HTBI primers were employed in a first-round RT-PCR of the TCR CDR3. TCRdb reprocessed the multiplex PCR reads via MiXCR and lists one record per CDR3 protein. The sample lists 200,000 to 300,000 distinct CDR3 sequences, roughly 22% seen once, with about a third in the top ten. The origin of this receptor is a middle-aged woman with Graves' ophthalmopathy. Sequenced sample: blood.

CDR3 amino acids: CASSQNHLAGRNDEQYF. Written as DNA, the CDR3 is TGTGCCAGCAGTCAAAACCATCTAGCGGGACGAAACGACGAGCAGTACTTC. The chain joins TRBV6-1 to TRBJ2-7; 9 bases agree with TRBD2. There are 17 residues in the CDR3. Germline V gene data show CDR1 as MNHNS and CDR2 as SASEGT. With 5 bases clipped from V and 5 bases from J, the junction kept 16 bases outside the gene matches.